This T cell receptor beta chain was retrieved from a study of T cell repertoires in cytomegalovirus infection. Study-wide results and limits: Of the TCR beta families, the public ones yielded a cumulative frequency that identified carriers of CMV plus the relevant HLA.

Via MiXCR, TCRdb re-called the reads, giving one row per CDR3 protein. Of hundreds of thousands of distinct CDR3 sequences listed, roughly 9.5% are singletons. This clonotype has at least ten counts. What it recognizes is unknown. The length of the CDR3 is 13 residues. Germline values: CDR1 DFQATT, CDR2 SNEGSKA (reference sequence). This clonotype was obtained from a human donor in good health (CMV status not recorded). Some clones in this sample may be carry-over from other donors' samples. The J gene is TRBJ2-3, the V gene TRBV20-1; maybe TRBD1 (6 bases). The source material was PBMCs. In nucleotides, the CDR3 is TGCATGGCCCCAGGGGACCGGGCAGATACGCAGTATTTT. Translated: CMAPGDRADTQYF.